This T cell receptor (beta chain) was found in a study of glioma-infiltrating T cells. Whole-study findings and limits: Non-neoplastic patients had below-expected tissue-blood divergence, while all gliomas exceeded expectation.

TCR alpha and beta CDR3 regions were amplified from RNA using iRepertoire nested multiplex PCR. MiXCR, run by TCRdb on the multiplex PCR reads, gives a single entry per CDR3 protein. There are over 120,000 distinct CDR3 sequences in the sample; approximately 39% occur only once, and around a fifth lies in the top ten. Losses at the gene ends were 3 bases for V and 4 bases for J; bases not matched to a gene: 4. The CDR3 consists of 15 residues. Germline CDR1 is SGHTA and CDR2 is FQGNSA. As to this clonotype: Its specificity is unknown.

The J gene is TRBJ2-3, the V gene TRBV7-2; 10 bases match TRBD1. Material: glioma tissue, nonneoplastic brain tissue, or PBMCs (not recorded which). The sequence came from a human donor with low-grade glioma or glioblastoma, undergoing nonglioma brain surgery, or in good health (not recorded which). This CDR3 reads CASSFETGGADTQYF. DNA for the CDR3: TGTGCCAGCAGCTTCGAGACAGGGGGCGCAGATACGCAGTATTTT.